What follows are 2 T cell receptor beta chains derived from one specimen sequenced in a study of neurological immune-mediated disorders. TCRdb fed the 5' RACE reads into MiXCR, producing one record per CDR3 protein. The sample consists of fewer than 45,000 distinct CDR3 sequences, roughly 7.3% of them appearing once. The sample consisted of PBMCs. The source is a woman aged 40 to 50 in good health.

This clonotype was seen many times. The chain employs TRBV20-1 and TRBJ1-5; 8 bases are shared with TRBD1. V shed 6 bases, J shed 6 bases, and the junction held 10 bases outside the gene matches. The CDR3 totals 14 residues. Per the germline V gene, CDR1 is DFQATT and CDR2 is SNEGSKA (reference sequence). CDR3 nucleotides: TGCAGTGCCCTAGACAGGGGAGAATTTCAGCCCCAGCATTTT. This codes for CSALDRGEFQPQHF.

This clonotype was seen many times. This chain joins TRBV28 and TRBJ1-2, with TRBD1 matching 7 bases. Germline V gene sequence: CDR1 MDHEN, CDR2 SYDVKM. The CDR3 totals 12 residues. With 5 bases clipped from V and 8 bases from J, the junction kept 5 bases outside the gene matches. CDR3 loop: CASSDRVKGYTF. For the CDR3, the DNA is TGTGCCAGCAGTGACAGGGTGAAAGGCTACACCTTC.